Here is one T cell receptor beta chain with its context. This clone was detected only a few times. The antigen this receptor binds is unknown. No qualities accompany the bases; no much larger clone lies one base away. These data are taken from a study of blood T cell repertoires in COVID-19 (dated by TCRdb to the early 2020s). Describing the broader study: Samples from collaborators originated in the United States, Italy and Spain and spanned both the acute and convalescent phases of COVID-19. The material from the prospective study consisted of cDNA or gDNA derived from T cells, B-cell-depleted T cells, or PBMCs. The dataset comprised deeply sampled blood TCRbeta repertoires from subjects exposed to, actively infected with, or recovered from COVID-19. The repertoires were released in a freely available public database meant as a resource for research on the immune response to SARS-CoV-2. The samples were drawn from the first 160 participants of the ongoing ImmuneRACE study and from 1,254 subjects provided by 6 global collaborators. The sample metadata nearly always contained a de-identified subject ID, COVID-19 status, age in years and sex. Where available, HLA class I and class II types were taken from metadata supplied by the sample provider and were not determined by assay-based typing.

TCRbeta CDR3 regions were amplified from genomic DNA using the immunoSEQ Assay, a bias-controlled multiplex PCR. From the authors' description of their analysis: Within the assay, amplification of reference gene primers was used to estimate how many nucleated cells each sample contained. Sequence reads were collapsed and filtered to measure the absolute abundance of every unique TCRbeta CDR3 rearrangement. For each sample, productive Simpson clonality was calculated as the square root of Simpson's diversity index over productive rearrangements. In TCRdb, the immuneACCESS table is reduced to in-frame sequences with V and J assigned. These tables do not hold every clone; where another copy was compared, an unresolved V gene accounts for under half, and the others remain unexplained. The D gene and trimming were derived from the DNA, and the V and J assignments and clone size from that table. The sample records 150,000 to 200,000 clones, about 83% of which are singletons. In total, the top ten clones hold 3% to 4% of the sample.

The collaborating institutions used their own protocols to collect whole blood in K2EDTA tubes. Collaborator samples were shipped for TCRbeta analysis as frozen whole blood, isolated PBMCs, or DNA extracted from either sample type. General study outcomes and caveats: The quantity of clinical and demographic metadata differed by source and by participant and was supplied without curation.

The sequencing sample was made of peripheral blood. The clonotype comes from a young man with active or convalescent COVID-19.

The DNA reads TGTGCCAGCAGTGATGTCCTTCCGTATGGCTACACCTTC. This gives the protein CASSDVLPYGYTF. Recombination linked TRBV2 to TRBJ1-2, with the D gene call left open. Looking up the germline V gene yields CDR1 SNHLY and CDR2 FYNNEI. There are 13 amino acids in the CDR3, from cysteine to phenylalanine inclusive. Only CDR3 DNA is held: 39 bases, read in frame from base 1. Trimming at the junction amounts to 3 bases on V and 5 bases on J, and the germline ends lie 10 bases apart.